This passage covers 9 T cell receptor beta chains from one sample sequenced in a study of shared T cell receptors in the human thymus. The protocol was immunoSEQ multiplex PCR, while the TCRdb copy is restricted to in-frame clones and leaves out a portion. This table holds hundreds of thousands of clones, 87% found once. This sample was shared with a second study, whose subject was human thymus T cells.

Sample: thymocytes. These receptors all stem from a boy under two years old with a congenital heart defect.

As DNA, the CDR3 is TGCAGTGCTATTCCAGGGTACGAGCAGTACTTC. Translated: CSAIPGYEQYF. This chain links TRBV20-1 with TRBJ2-7; weak D call: TRBD1 (5 bases). Between the trimmed V and J ends, which lost 4 bases and 4 bases, there was a span of 8 bases. CDR1 and CDR2 (germline): DFQATT, SNEGSKA (reference sequence). This CDR3 has 11 amino acids.

This clone was seen only a few times. This chain connects TRBV15 to TRBJ2-3; 8 nucleotides line up with TRBD2. The CDR3 is 17 residues long. CDR1 LNHNV and CDR2 YYDKDF come from the germline V gene (reference sequence). V trimming: 3 bases; J trimming: 4 bases; junction bases outside the gene matches: 12. The CDR3 reads CATSSHITSGRPDTQYF. CDR3 in DNA: TGTGCCACCAGCAGTCATATAACTAGCGGAAGGCCAGATACGCAGTATTTT.

The chain uses TRBV7-9 and TRBJ1-2; tentative D call: TRBD1 (6 bases). The V end was cut by 2 bases, the J end by 2 bases, with 12 bases between. CDR1 and CDR2 from the germline V gene are SEHNR and FQNEAQ (reference sequence). CDR3 length: 15 amino acids. This CDR3 is CASSLIGQGNYGYTF. The DNA for the CDR3 is TGTGCCAGCAGCTTAATCGGCCAGGGGAACTATGGCTACACCTTC.

A remark on this clone: Different DNA sequences within this sample yield the same CDR3. The CDR3 DNA reads as TGCGCCAGCAGCCAAGGGAGGAATCAGCCCCAGCATTTT. Translation gives CASSQGRNQPQHF. The chain is built from TRBV4-1 and TRBJ1-5; D gene ambiguous. Germline V gives CDR1 MGHRA, CDR2 YSYEKL. The V end was cut by 1 base, the J end by 4 bases, with 5 bases between. The CDR3 has 13 amino acids.

The V call is TRBV5-4, the J call TRBJ2-7; 8 nucleotides align to TRBD1. The V gene end was trimmed by 4 bases and the J gene end by 2 bases; junction bases not matched to a gene: 5. This CDR3 is built from 14 residues. Germline loops: CDR1 SGHNT, CDR2 YYREEE (reference sequence). CDR3 nucleotides: TGTGCCAGCAGCCCAGGGGGACAGGCCTACGAGCAGTACTTC. Its protein product is CASSPGGQAYEQYF.

The V and J genes are TRBV6-1 and TRBJ2-7, with D possibly being TRBD1 (7 bases). This CDR3 has 18 amino acids. Germline assignment: CDR1 MNHNS and CDR2 SASEGT. The ends were cut back, 1 base at V and 2 bases at J, with 21 bases in the middle. CDR3 in DNA: TGTGCCAGCAGTGAAGGACAGGGAGGTCTTCTTGGGCCCTACGAGCAGTACTTC. Its protein product is CASSEGQGGLLGPYEQYF.

The chain carries TRBV7-2 and TRBJ2-2; maybe TRBD1 (6 bases). Germline-derived CDR1 and CDR2 are SGHTA and FQGNSA. With 0 bases removed from V and 9 bases from J, the gap between germline ends came to 29 bases. The CDR3 has 20 residues. The CDR3, as DNA: TGTGCCAGCAGCTTAGCGGCACCGTCCCAGGGGCTGGTAGTACTCAGGGAGCTGTTTTTT. It translates to CASSLAAPSQGLVVLRELFF.

The J gene is TRBJ1-4, the V gene TRBV4-1, with 7 nucleotides matching TRBD1. This CDR3 has 14 amino acids. Germline CDR1 and CDR2: MGHRA and YSYEKL. Trimming took 0 bases from V and 12 from J; bases not matched to a gene: 7. The chain's CDR3 is CASSQDLDRAELFF. Here the CDR3 DNA reads TGCGCCAGCAGCCAAGATCTAGACAGGGCGGAACTGTTTTTT.

The V gene is TRBV28, the J gene TRBJ1-2; 11 nucleotides match TRBD1. Unmatched junction bases numbered 7, after V lost 7 bases and J lost 3 bases. Germline V CDR1 and CDR2: MDHEN, SYDVKM. The CDR3 covers 15 residues. CDR3 sequence (DNA): TGTGCCAGCACCCTTGGGACAGGGGGGGACTATGGCTACACCTTC. Translated, it gives CASTLGTGGDYGYTF.